The present entry profiles one T cell receptor (beta chain) with its context. Generated by immunoSEQ multiplex PCR, the TCRdb table keeps only in-frame clones and is missing some. The table includes 40,000 or so clones, 70% to 90% detected once. Germline V lookup: CDR1 SGHRS, CDR2 YFSETQ. The CDR3 spans 14 residues. V was pared by 2 bases and J by 6 bases, with 6 bases of the junction left unmatched. The data are from a study of T cell changes during pregnancy in multiple sclerosis. The origin of this receptor is a female donor with multiple sclerosis, enrolled in a pregnancy study. The sample was CD4+ T cells from peripheral blood mononuclear cells, taken before pregnancy. The chain is built from TRBV5-1 and TRBJ2-7; TRBD1 agrees at 9 bases. The CDR3 reads CASSFTGTGSEQYF. The CDR3 DNA sequence: TGCGCCAGCAGCTTCACCGGGACAGGGAGCGAGCAGTACTTC.